This record looks at one T cell receptor beta chain sequence and its context. What it recognizes is unknown. Germline CDR1 SGHNT, CDR2 YYREEE (reference sequence). The CDR3 sequence is 13 residues long. V gave up 5 bases and J gave up 4 bases, with 13 bases separating them. Template material for amplifying TCR beta CDR3 regions consisted of RNA transcripts. TCR CDR3 underwent first-round RT-PCR with the HTBI primer set. MiXCR was run by TCRdb on the multiplex PCR reads, yielding one entry per CDR3 protein. The data contain roughly 500,000 distinct CDR3 sequences, about 15% of them singletons. The data derive from a study of T cells in Graves' hyperthyroidism and ophthalmopathy. Notes on the study in general: Separating ophthalmopathy from stable hyperthyroidism was achieved by a 13 V-J model.

The sample taken for sequencing was blood. V and J are TRBV5-4 and TRBJ2-7, with D perhaps matching TRBD2 (5 bases). The receptor was derived from a woman aged 30 to 39 with Graves' ophthalmopathy. The CDR3 is CASRQELGYEQYF. For the CDR3, the DNA is TGTGCCAGCAGACAAGAACTAGGGTACGAGCAGTACTTC.